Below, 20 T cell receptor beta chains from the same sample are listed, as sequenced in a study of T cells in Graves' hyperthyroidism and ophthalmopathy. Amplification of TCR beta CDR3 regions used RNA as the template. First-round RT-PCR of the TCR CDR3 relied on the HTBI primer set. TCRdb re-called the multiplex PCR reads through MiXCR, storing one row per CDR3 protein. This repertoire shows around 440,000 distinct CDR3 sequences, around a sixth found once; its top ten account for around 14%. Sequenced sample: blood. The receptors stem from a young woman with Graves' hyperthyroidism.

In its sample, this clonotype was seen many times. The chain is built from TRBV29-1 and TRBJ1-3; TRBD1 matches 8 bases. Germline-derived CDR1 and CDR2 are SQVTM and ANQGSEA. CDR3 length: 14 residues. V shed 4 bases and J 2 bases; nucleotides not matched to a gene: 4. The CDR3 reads CSVGDRGAGNTIYF. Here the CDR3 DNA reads TGCAGCGTTGGCGACAGGGGCGCTGGAAACACCATATATTTT.

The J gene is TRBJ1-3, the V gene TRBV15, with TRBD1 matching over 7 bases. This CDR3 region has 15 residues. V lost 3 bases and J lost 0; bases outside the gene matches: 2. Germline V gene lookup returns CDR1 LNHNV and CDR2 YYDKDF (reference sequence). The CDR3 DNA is TGTGCCACCAGCAGGACAGGGAGCTCTGGAAACACCATATATTTT. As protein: CATSRTGSSGNTIYF.

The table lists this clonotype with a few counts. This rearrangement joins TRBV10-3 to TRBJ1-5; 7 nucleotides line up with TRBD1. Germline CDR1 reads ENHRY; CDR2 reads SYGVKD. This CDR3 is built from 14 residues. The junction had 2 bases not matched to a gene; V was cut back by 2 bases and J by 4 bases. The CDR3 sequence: CAISEGRGNQPQHF. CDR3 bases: TGTGCCATCAGTGAGGGCAGGGGGAATCAGCCCCAGCATTTT.

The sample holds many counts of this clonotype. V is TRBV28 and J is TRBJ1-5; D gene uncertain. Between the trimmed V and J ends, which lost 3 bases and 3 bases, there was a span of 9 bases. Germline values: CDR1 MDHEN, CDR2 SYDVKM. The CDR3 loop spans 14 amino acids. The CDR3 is CASSFRPPNQPQHF. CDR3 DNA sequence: TGTGCCAGCAGTTTCCGACCCCCCAATCAGCCCCAGCATTTT.

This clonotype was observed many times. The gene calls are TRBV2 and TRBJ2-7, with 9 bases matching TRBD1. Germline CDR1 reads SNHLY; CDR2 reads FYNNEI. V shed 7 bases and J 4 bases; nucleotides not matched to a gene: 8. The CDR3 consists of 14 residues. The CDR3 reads CASTRDRAIYEQYF. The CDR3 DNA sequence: TGTGCCAGCACAAGGGACAGGGCGATATACGAGCAGTACTTC.

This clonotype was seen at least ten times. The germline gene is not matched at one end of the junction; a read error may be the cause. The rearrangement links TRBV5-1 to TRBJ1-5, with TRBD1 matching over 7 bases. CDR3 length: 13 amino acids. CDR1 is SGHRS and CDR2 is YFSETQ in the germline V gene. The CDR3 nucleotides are TGTGCCAGCAGTTTAACAGGGGATCAGCCCCAGCATTTT. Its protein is CASSLTGDQPQHF.

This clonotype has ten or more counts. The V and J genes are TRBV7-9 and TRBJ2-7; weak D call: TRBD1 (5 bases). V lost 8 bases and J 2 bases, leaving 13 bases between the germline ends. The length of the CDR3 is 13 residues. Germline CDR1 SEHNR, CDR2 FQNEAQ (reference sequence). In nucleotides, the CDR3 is TGTGCCAGCCATCATCAGGGAACCTACGAGCAGTACTTC. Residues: CASHHQGTYEQYF.

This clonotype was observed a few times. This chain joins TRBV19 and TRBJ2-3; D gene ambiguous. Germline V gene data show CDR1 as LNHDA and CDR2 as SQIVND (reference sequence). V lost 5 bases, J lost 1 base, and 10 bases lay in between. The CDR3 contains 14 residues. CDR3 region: CASSGRFGTDTQYF. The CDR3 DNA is TGTGCCAGTAGTGGCAGATTCGGCACAGATACGCAGTATTTT.

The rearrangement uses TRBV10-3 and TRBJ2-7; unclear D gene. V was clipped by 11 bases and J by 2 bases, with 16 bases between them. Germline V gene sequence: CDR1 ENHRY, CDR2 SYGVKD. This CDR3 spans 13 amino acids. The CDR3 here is CAPVRRTPYEQYF. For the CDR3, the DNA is TGTGCCCCCGTCCGTAGAACGCCCTACGAGCAGTACTTC.

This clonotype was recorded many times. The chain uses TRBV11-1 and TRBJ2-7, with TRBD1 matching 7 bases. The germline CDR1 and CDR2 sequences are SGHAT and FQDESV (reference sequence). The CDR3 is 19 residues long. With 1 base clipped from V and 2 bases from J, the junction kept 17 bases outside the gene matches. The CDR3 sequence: CASSLESHGIGQAAYEQYF. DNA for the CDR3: TGTGCCAGCAGCTTAGAGTCCCACGGGATTGGACAGGCCGCCTACGAGCAGTACTTC.

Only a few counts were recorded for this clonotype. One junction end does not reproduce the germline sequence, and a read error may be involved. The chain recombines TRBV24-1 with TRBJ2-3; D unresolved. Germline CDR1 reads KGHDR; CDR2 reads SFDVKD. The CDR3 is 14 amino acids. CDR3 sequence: CASSPYKSTDTQYF. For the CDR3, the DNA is TGTGCCTCCAGCCCCTACAAAAGCACAGATACGCAGTATTTT.

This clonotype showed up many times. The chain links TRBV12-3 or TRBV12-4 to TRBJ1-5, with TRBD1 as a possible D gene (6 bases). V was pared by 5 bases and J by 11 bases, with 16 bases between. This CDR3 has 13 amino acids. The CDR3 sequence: CASSLRDTQAQHF. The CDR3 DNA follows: TGTGCCAGCAGTCTCCGGGACACTCAAGCCCAGCATTTT.

CDR3: CASSLDGTGGRFGQPQHF. DNA of the CDR3: TGTGCCAGCAGCTTAGATGGGACAGGCGGACGGTTTGGCCAGCCCCAGCATTTT. V usage is TRBV7-9 and J usage is TRBJ1-5; TRBD1 matches 8 bases. V shed 1 base and J 7 bases; nucleotides not matched to a gene: 15. Germline-derived CDR1 and CDR2 are SEHNR and FQNEAQ (reference sequence). CDR3 size: 18 residues.

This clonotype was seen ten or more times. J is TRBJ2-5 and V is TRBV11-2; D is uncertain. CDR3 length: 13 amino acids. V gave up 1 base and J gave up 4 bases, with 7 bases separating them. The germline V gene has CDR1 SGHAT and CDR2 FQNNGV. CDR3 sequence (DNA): TGTGCCAGCAGCTTAGTAGGCCGAGAGACCCAGTACTTC. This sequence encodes CASSLVGRETQYF.

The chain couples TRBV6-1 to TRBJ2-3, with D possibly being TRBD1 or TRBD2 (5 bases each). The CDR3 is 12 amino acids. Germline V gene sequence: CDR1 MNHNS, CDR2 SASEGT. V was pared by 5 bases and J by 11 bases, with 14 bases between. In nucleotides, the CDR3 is TGTGCCAGCAGTTCCTCCGGGGCAGAGCAGTATTTT. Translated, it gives CASSSSGAEQYF.

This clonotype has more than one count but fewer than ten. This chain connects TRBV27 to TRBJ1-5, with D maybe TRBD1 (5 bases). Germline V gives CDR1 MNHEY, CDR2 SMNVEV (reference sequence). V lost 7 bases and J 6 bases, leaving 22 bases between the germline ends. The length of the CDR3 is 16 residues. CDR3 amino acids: CASNLRGTVVGQPQHF. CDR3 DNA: TGTGCCAGCAACCTCCGTGGGACCGTCGTGGGTCAGCCCCAGCATTTT.

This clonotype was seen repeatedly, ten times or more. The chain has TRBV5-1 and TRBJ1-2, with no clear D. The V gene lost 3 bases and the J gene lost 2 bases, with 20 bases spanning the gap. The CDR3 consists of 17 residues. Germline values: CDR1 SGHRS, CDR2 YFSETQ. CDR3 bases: TGCGCCAGCAGCTCCCCCTACCCTGGACGAGAGAACTATGGCTACACCTTC. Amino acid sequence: CASSSPYPGRENYGYTF.

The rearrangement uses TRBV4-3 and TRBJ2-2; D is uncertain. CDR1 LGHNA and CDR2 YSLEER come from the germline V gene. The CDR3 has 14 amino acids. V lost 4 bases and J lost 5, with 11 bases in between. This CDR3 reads CASSPKEATGELFF. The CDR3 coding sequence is TGCGCCAGCAGCCCTAAAGAGGCGACCGGGGAGCTGTTTTTT.

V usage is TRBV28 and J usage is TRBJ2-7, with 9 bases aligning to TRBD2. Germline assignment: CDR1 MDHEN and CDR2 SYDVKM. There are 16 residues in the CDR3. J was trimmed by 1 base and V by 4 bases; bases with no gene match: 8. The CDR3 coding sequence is TGTGCCAGCAGTTACGATAGGACTAGCGCATCCTACGAGCAGTACTTC. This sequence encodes CASSYDRTSASYEQYF.

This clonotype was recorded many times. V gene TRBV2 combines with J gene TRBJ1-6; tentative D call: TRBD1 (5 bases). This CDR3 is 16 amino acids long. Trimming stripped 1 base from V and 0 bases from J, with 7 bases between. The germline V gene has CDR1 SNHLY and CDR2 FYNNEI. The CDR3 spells CASSEGQLSYNSPLHF. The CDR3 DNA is TGTGCCAGCAGTGAAGGACAGCTCTCCTATAATTCACCCCTCCACTTT.